One T cell receptor (beta chain) is described in this entry. The target of this receptor is not known. The sample holds no much larger clone one base away, and base qualities are not on file. Ficoll-Paque density gradient centrifugation was the method used to isolate PBMCs. The data were obtained in a study of T-cell memory formation after mild COVID-19 (dated by TCRdb to 2020 to 2022). Some background on the complete study: Most TCR sequence clusters were specific to one of the two donors. In a couple of donors, T-cell clones that expanded and contracted after mild COVID-19 were tracked by sequencing TCRalpha and TCRbeta repertoires over time. Two young, previously healthy adult volunteers made up the cohort, one male and one female.

The paper's findings and limits, for the study overall: The detection of some responding clones in pre-infection memory suggests that pre-existing cross-reactive memory T cells joined the SARS-CoV-2 response. Contracting CD4+ clones were found mainly in CM and EM memory subsets, while CD8+ clones were enriched in EMRA. Only a couple of mild cases were covered by the study, and larger cohorts that include severe cases with pre-infection samples were considered necessary. The second-wave clones that peaked on day 37 were not confirmed to be SARS-CoV-2 specific. Clones that contracted from day 15 to 85 showed balanced CD4/CD8 phenotypes, whereas a second wave of clones that expanded from day 15 to 37 leaned towards CD4+.

Counted from cysteine to phenylalanine, this CDR3 has 14 amino acids. Only the CDR3 DNA is retained, 42 bases long and in frame from the first base. CDR1 and CDR2 were assigned from the germline V gene as SNHLY and FYNNEI. Relative to germline, V is 8 bases shorter and J is 0 bases shorter, with 10 bases between their ends. Sequencing instrument: Illumina NovaSeq 6000. cDNA libraries for TCRalpha and TCRbeta were prepared by 5'RACE using constant-segment primers, with sample barcodes and unique molecular identifiers added. Trizol reagent was used to extract RNA from every sample. Library amplification was performed in two PCR steps, and a second sample barcode and Illumina TruSeq adapters were introduced in the second step. Sequencing of the libraries was done on an Illumina NovaSeq, producing 2 x 150 bp paired-end reads. On the authors' methods: Demultiplexing of reads and collapsing into UMI-guided consensus sequences were performed with migec v1.2.7. Using mixcr v2.1.11, UMI consensuses were aligned to TRA and TRB V and J templates and then assembled into clonotypes. Clonotypes were classified as expanded or contracted when called significant by both edgeR and NoisET, with noise models trained on biological replicates. For edgeR calls, the cutoffs were a false discovery rate-adjusted p below 0.01 and a log2 fold-change threshold of 1. PCA with hierarchical clustering of max-normalized trajectories of the 1000 most abundant clonotypes was used as exploratory dynamics analysis. Separately sequenced CD4+ and CD8+ repertoires were used to assign a CD4 or CD8 phenotype to each responding clone. TCRdb trimmed the raw reads at Q25, called clones with MiXCR and kept productive beta chains. Each CDR3 protein appears once, grouped with its most common genes and DNA. The V and J calls shown here were made by TCRdb, not taken from the authors' results. Present in this sample are 45,000 to 65,000 distinct CDR3 sequences, more than 8% of which were seen just once. The ten top clones hold roughly 1.2% of the sample.

The chain couples TRBV2 to TRBJ1-4, with the identity of the D gene unclear. The sequenced sample consisted of PBMCs or a T cell subset sorted from them (not recorded which). The TCR originated in a young man who had mild COVID-19 (a few samples of this study predate the infection). The sample titles of this study are shuffled in the database, so cell type and time point are left out; the donor was told from shared clones. The DNA sequence reads TGTGCCAGCGGCACCATTTCAACTAATGAAAAACTGTTTTTT. Its translation is CASGTISTNEKLFF.